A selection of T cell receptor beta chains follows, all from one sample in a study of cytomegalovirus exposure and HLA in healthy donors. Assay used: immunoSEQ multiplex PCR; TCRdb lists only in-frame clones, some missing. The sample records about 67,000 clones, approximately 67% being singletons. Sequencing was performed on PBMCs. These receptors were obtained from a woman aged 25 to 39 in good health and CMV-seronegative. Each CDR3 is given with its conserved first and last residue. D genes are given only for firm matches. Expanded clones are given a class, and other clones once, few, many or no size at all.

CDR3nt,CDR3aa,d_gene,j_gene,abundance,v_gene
TGTGCCAGCAATCGCGGGACAGGCACAGATACGCAGTATTTT,CASNRGTGTDTQYF,NA,TRBJ2-3,NA,TRBV28
TGTGCCAGCAGTGAATACAATCAGCCCCAGCATTTT,CASSEYNQPQHF,NA,TRBJ1-5,NA,TRBV6-1
TGTGCCAGCAGCTTCCACACAGATACGCAGTATTTT,CASSFHTDTQYF,NA,TRBJ2-3,few,TRBV11-3
TGTGCCAGCAGCCTAAAGAACAAGGGGGCCTACAATGAGCAGTTCTTC,CASSLKNKGAYNEQFF,NA,TRBJ2-1,NA,TRBV5-6
TGTGCCAGCAGCTTAGGGGACAGGCCCTACGAGCAGTACTTC,CASSLGDRPYEQYF,TRBD1,TRBJ2-7,NA,TRBV13
TGCGCCAGCAGCTTGGCAGTCGACACTGAAGCTTTCTTT,CASSLAVDTEAFF,NA,TRBJ1-1,few,TRBV5-1
TGTGCCAGCAGCACCCAGGGTCGCGGCCCTGAAGCTTTCTTT,CASSTQGRGPEAFF,NA,TRBJ1-1,NA,TRBV7-2
TGCGCCAGCAGCCAAGGAGAGGCTGGAAACACCATATATTTT,CASSQGEAGNTIYF,NA,TRBJ1-3,few,TRBV4-1
TGTGCCAGCAGTGTAGAATATGAGCAGTTCTTC,CASSVEYEQFF,NA,TRBJ2-1,NA,TRBV2
TGTGCCATCAGTGAAGGACAGGGAGGGAACACCGGGGAGCTGTTTTTT,CAISEGQGGNTGELFF,TRBD1,TRBJ2-2,few,TRBV10-3
TGTGCCATCAGTGACTTGGGACAGGGGGCAGGGGCCAACGTCCTGACTTTC,CAISDLGQGAGANVLTF,TRBD1,TRBJ2-6,NA,TRBV10-3
TGTGCCAGCAGCCAGGGACTAGCGGGAGAGACCCAGTACTTC,CASSQGLAGETQYF,TRBD2,TRBJ2-5,once,TRBV5-6
TGTGCCAGCAGCGCCAGCGGGGGAGCTTACAATGAGCAGTTCTTC,CASSASGGAYNEQFF,TRBD2,TRBJ2-1,NA,TRBV9
TGTGCCATCAGTGAGTCCTCAAGCTCTGGAAACACCATATATTTT,CAISESSSSGNTIYF,NA,TRBJ1-3,NA,TRBV6-6
TGTGCCAGCAGACCCGACAGGGGGCGGGTCGGATCACCCCTCCACTTT,CASRPDRGRVGSPLHF,TRBD1,TRBJ1-6,NA,TRBV4-2
TGCGCCAGCAGCTTGGTAGGGGGACAGGGCGTCTATGGCTACACCTTC,CASSLVGGQGVYGYTF,TRBD1,TRBJ1-2,few,TRBV5-1
TGTGCCAGCAGCTCCCCGGGACAGGGAAAAGAGACCCAGTACTTC,CASSSPGQGKETQYF,TRBD1,TRBJ2-5,few,TRBV5-4
TGTGCCAGTACCCGCAGTAAGAACGCTGAAAAACTGTTTTTT,CASTRSKNAEKLFF,NA,TRBJ1-4,NA,TRBV19
TGTGCCAGCAGTTCCGGGTTCCGGGAAGGCTATGGCTACACCTTC,CASSSGFREGYGYTF,NA,TRBJ1-2,once,TRBV28
TGTGCCAGCAGTTTTGACGAGAGGGAGCAGTACTTC,CASSFDEREQYF,NA,TRBJ2-7,few,TRBV27
TGTGCCAGCAGTGCGGTCAGGGGTGCTTTATATGGCTACACCTTC,CASSAVRGALYGYTF,NA,TRBJ1-2,NA,TRBV2
TGTGCCAGCAGCTCACTTACAGGGACCCAAGAGACCCAGTACTTC,CASSSLTGTQETQYF,NA,TRBJ2-5,NA,TRBV9
TGTGCCAGCAGCCAAGAACTAGCGGGGGGTCCGCGCGAGCAGTTCTTC,CASSQELAGGPREQFF,TRBD2,TRBJ2-1,NA,TRBV4-2
TGTGCCAGCAGCGTAGCAAGGCTAGCGGCTAACACCGGGGAGCTGTTTTTT,CASSVARLAANTGELFF,TRBD2,TRBJ2-2,NA,TRBV9
TGTGCCAGCAGTGCCGAAAGTAGGGGACAGGGGACCACAAATGAGCAGTTCTTC,CASSAESRGQGTTNEQFF,TRBD1,TRBJ2-1,few,TRBV25-1
TGTGCCAGCAGGACAGGGACCACTGAAGCTTTCTTT,CASRTGTTEAFF,TRBD1,TRBJ1-1,NA,TRBV7-3
TGCAGCGTCTGGCTGAGCGGGGTGAGCTCCTACGAGCAGTACTTC,CSVWLSGVSSYEQYF,TRBD2,TRBJ2-7,NA,TRBV29-1
TGTGCCAGCCTGGACACTTTCCGGGACACTGAAGCTTTCTTT,CASLDTFRDTEAFF,NA,TRBJ1-1,few,TRBV19
TGTGCCAGCAGCTCCGGACAGACACACTACGAGCAGTACTTC,CASSSGQTHYEQYF,NA,TRBJ2-7,NA,TRBV13
TGTGCCAGCACCCAGGGTCCTGAAGCTTTCTTT,CASTQGPEAFF,NA,TRBJ1-1,NA,TRBV6-5
TGTGCCAGCAGTGGGGGCCGAGATACGCAGTATTTT,CASSGGRDTQYF,NA,TRBJ2-3,few,TRBV2
TGTGCCAGCAGTCCCACCCGGGACAGGGTTTATGGCTACACCTTC,CASSPTRDRVYGYTF,TRBD1,TRBJ1-2,NA,TRBV6-5
TGTGCCAGCAGCCAAGACCTCGGGGGGGCCTACAATGAGCAGTTCTTC,CASSQDLGGAYNEQFF,TRBD2,TRBJ2-1,NA,TRBV4-2
TGTGCCAGCAGCTTGTCCCAATTATTGAGTGTTCCTAATGAAAAACTGTTTTTT,CASSLSQLLSVPNEKLFF,NA,TRBJ1-4,NA,TRBV5-4
TGTGCCAGCAGAGGGACAGGATACACTGAAGCTTTCTTT,CASRGTGYTEAFF,TRBD1,TRBJ1-1,NA,TRBV6-5
TGTGCCTGGAGTAAAGGGACTAGCACAGATACGCAGCATTTT,CAWSKGTSTDTQHF,NA,TRBJ1-5,few,TRBV30
TGTGCCAGCAGCTTACCGGGGGGGCTTAGTGGAAATGAGCAGTTCTTC,CASSLPGGLSGNEQFF,TRBD2,TRBJ2-1,NA,TRBV11-3
TGCGCCAGCAGCTTGTCAGGGGGCGCATTTACTGAAGCTTTCTTT,CASSLSGGAFTEAFF,TRBD1,TRBJ1-1,NA,TRBV5-1
TGTGCCAGCAGTGAAGCGCGGCGAGGCTTGTCAACTAATGAAAAACTGTTTTTT,CASSEARRGLSTNEKLFF,NA,TRBJ1-4,NA,TRBV6-1
TGTGCCAGCAGCGTGACAGGGATTGAAGACACTGAAGCTTTCTTT,CASSVTGIEDTEAFF,TRBD1,TRBJ1-1,NA,TRBV9
TGTGCCTGCAGTCCGTGGACAGGGAGCCTTGGAAACACCATATATTTT,CACSPWTGSLGNTIYF,TRBD1,TRBJ1-3,NA,TRBV28
TGTGCCGGGAGACAGGGCGACGAGACCCAGTACTTC,CAGRQGDETQYF,TRBD1,TRBJ2-5,NA,TRBV2
TGTGCCAGCAGTGTAGCTAGGCAGGCCTCGGGGGCTGAAGCTTTCTTT,CASSVARQASGAEAFF,NA,TRBJ1-1,NA,TRBV2
TGTGCCAGCAGCTTAGACGGTTTAAGCACTGAAGCTTTCTTT,CASSLDGLSTEAFF,NA,TRBJ1-1,few,TRBV7-9
TGTGCCAGTAGTATCCGACAGTCCGATTTGAAGCAGTACTTC,CASSIRQSDLKQYF,NA,TRBJ2-7,NA,TRBV19